These 13 T cell receptor beta chains came from one sample sequenced in a study of molecular identifiers for immune sequencing clone quantification. Using its own MiXCR run on the PCR reads, TCRdb lists one record per CDR3 protein. The profile shows approximately 630,000 distinct CDR3 sequences, about 25% of them singletons. Sequenced: naive CD8+ T cells from blood, with Jurkat cell RNA spiked in. Indicated subset: FACS-sorted CD8+CD4-CCR7+CD45RA+ naive T cells. These receptors all stem from a human donor in good health. Some libraries in this study had Jurkat cell RNA spiked in.

On this clonotype itself: A much more abundant neighbour one base away suggests this may be a read error. This sequence joins TRBV20-1 and TRBJ2-7, with 10 positions matching TRBD2. CDR3 length: 14 residues. CDR1 and CDR2 (germline): DFQATT, SNEGSKA (reference sequence). The CDR3 DNA reads TGCGGTGCTAGAGCGGGGACTAGCGCCTACGAGCAGTACTTC. It specifies CGARAGTSAYEQYF.

This clonotype has only one observation. A much larger clone lies one base from this, so it may be a read error. The chain employs TRBV28 and TRBJ2-7, with D tentatively TRBD1 (5 bases). The CDR3 length is 14 residues. Trimming took off 8 bases at V and 0 bases at J, with 14 bases between the two ends. Germline lookup yields CDR1 MDHEN and CDR2 SYDVKM. The CDR3 protein is CASGDRTSSYEQYF. CDR3 sequence (DNA): TGTGCCAGCGGTGACCGGACAAGCTCCTACGAGCAGTACTTC.

This clonotype was recorded at least ten times. The J gene is TRBJ2-1, the V gene TRBV6-5; 12 bases line up with TRBD1. The CDR3 length is 15 residues. Germline trimming cut 5 bases from V and 8 bases from J; bases unmatched to any gene: 7. Per the germline V gene, CDR1 is MNHEY and CDR2 is SVGAGI. The CDR3 protein is CASSQGQGASDEQFF. CDR3 nucleotides: TGTGCCAGCAGTCAGGGACAGGGGGCCTCTGATGAGCAGTTCTTC.

In its sample, this clonotype was seen a few times. The gene calls are TRBV7-9 and TRBJ2-7; possibly TRBD1 for D (6 bases). This CDR3 spans 14 amino acids. The V end was cut by 3 bases, the J end by 2 bases, with 11 bases between. Per germline, CDR1 SEHNR and CDR2 FQNEAQ (reference sequence). CDR3 in DNA: TGTGCCAGCAGCTTTGCAGGGGATGCCTACGAGCAGTACTTC. This encodes CASSFAGDAYEQYF.

This clonotype was seen a handful of times. The V gene is TRBV2, the J gene TRBJ2-7; TRBD1 might be the D (5 bases). The CDR3 runs 14 residues. The germline V and J ends were trimmed by 3 bases and 3 bases, with 12 bases remaining between them. Germline values: CDR1 SNHLY, CDR2 FYNNEI. This CDR3 is CASSDPQGHYEQYF. For the CDR3, the DNA is TGTGCCAGCAGTGACCCGCAGGGCCACTACGAGCAGTACTTC.

A word on this clonotype: A much larger clonotype is one base distant, so this may be a read error. The V call is TRBV4-1, the J call TRBJ2-5, with D hard to call. The V and J ends lost 0 bases and 5 bases respectively, with 16 bases between them. This CDR3 spans 16 amino acids. Germline V CDR1 and CDR2: MGHRA, YSYEKL. The CDR3 nucleotides are TGCGCCAGCAGCCAAGAGAGCTGGGCCCAAAATGAGACCCAGTACTTC. This gives the protein CASSQESWAQNETQYF.

This clonotype has a handful of counts. The chain employs TRBV20-1 and TRBJ2-2, with D maybe TRBD2 (6 bases). V lost 1 base and J lost 7, with 19 bases in between. The CDR3 loop spans 16 amino acids. Germline CDR1 DFQATT, CDR2 SNEGSKA (reference sequence). In DNA form, the CDR3 reads TGCAGTGCTAGAGCGGTTTCGGGAGTTAAAATCGGGGAGCTGTTTTTT. Translated, it gives CSARAVSGVKIGELFF.

This clonotype was found many times. V usage is TRBV7-9 and J usage is TRBJ1-1, with 8 bases matching TRBD1. Germline loops: CDR1 SEHNR, CDR2 FQNEAQ (reference sequence). With V trimmed by 5 bases and J by 5 bases, 13 bases remained unmatched. The CDR3 sequence is 16 residues long. The CDR3 nucleotides read TGTGCCAGCAGCCTCGGACAGGGCGGGCTCGGGACTGAAGCTTTCTTT. Translation: CASSLGQGGLGTEAFF.

This clonotype was recorded many times. V is TRBV6-6 and J is TRBJ2-1; D might be TRBD2 (5 bases). CDR3 length: 13 amino acids. Trimming pared 2 bases from V and 7 bases from J, leaving 9 bases between. Germline V gene data show CDR1 as MNHNY and CDR2 as SVGAGI (reference sequence). This chain's CDR3 is CASSYGSGNEQFF. CDR3 DNA: TGTGCCAGCAGTTACGGGTCGGGGAATGAGCAGTTCTTC.

This clonotype was picked up many times. This rearrangement joins TRBV7-2 to TRBJ2-1, with D possibly called TRBD1 or TRBD2 (5 bases each). CDR1 SGHTA and CDR2 FQGNSA come from the germline V gene. The CDR3 has 15 residues. V lost 3 bases, J lost 5 bases, and 14 bases lay in between. In nucleotides, the CDR3 is TGTGCCAGCAGCTTGGGGCTAGCCGTCGACAATGAGCAGTTCTTC. Translation gives CASSLGLAVDNEQFF.

This clonotype has a count of ten or more. V and J are TRBV6-2 or TRBV6-3 and TRBJ2-2; D remains unclear. The CDR3 runs 11 residues. With 6 bases removed from V and 2 bases from J, the gap between germline ends came to 1 base. CDR1 is MNHEY, CDR2 SVGEGT, per germline. CDR3 DNA: TGTGCCAGCAGCAACACCGGGGAGCTGTTTTTT. Amino acid sequence: CASSNTGELFF.

Only a few counts were recorded for this clonotype. CDR3 DNA: TGTGCCAGCAGTTGGGGACCGCCCCGTGCGTCCTACGAGCAGTACTTC. Its translation: CASSWGPPRASYEQYF. The chain combines TRBV27 with TRBJ2-7; D may match TRBD1 or TRBD2 (5 bases each). V was clipped by 4 bases and J by 1 base, with 17 bases between them. The CDR3 is 16 amino acids. Germline-derived CDR1 and CDR2 are MNHEY and SMNVEV (reference sequence).

This clonotype has just a few counts. The gene calls are TRBV9 and TRBJ2-3, with D maybe TRBD2 (6 bases). This CDR3 is built from 15 residues. Per germline, CDR1 SGDLS and CDR2 YYNGEE. Trimming took 3 bases from V and 1 from J, leaving 12 bases between them. CDR3 coding DNA: TGTGCCAGCAGCGGTGATAGCGGCGGCACAGATACGCAGTATTTT. This encodes CASSGDSGGTDTQYF.